This T cell receptor beta chain stems from a study of cytomegalovirus exposure and HLA in healthy donors (TCRdb year 2017). For context, the study as a whole: An earlier analysis of approximately 640 of the donors reported roughly 270 Gb of sequence data and 117 million unique TCR beta sequences from 150 million to 200 million T cells. The study combined high-throughput TCR immunosequencing, statistical association of individual TCRs with disease status, and machine learning to predict cytomegalovirus infection status. Along with the roughly 700-subject first cohort, a separate validation cohort of roughly 110 different subjects was used. HLA typing covered class I and class II loci at four-digit resolution. Rather than drawing on any new phenotypic data, the later analysis identified candidate immune exposures from TCR beta sequences and the way those sequences occurred across donors. About five DR-DQ haplotypes were treated as single units for association and clustering because of strong linkage in the cohort. Donor age, sex, ethnicity and CMV serostatus were collected together with the repertoire data. The study profiled the T cell repertoires of 550 to 700 subjects by immunosequencing and related them to cytomegalovirus serostatus. Among some 410 genotyped donors of the cohort, an average of about 240,000 unique TCR beta nucleotide sequences was sequenced per donor, of which roughly 18% were non-productive. Typing coverage differed by locus: A, B, C, DRB1 and DQB1 were typed in about 620-640 donors, DQA1 in 522, DPA1 in 600 to 610, and DPB1 in 472. A later genetic analysis took genome-wide SNP genotypes for about 65% of the roughly 670 donors and used that subset as a discovery cohort. Among the approximately 430 genotyped donors, around 79% belonged to the genetic ancestry cluster associated with self-reported Caucasian donors. An early release covering about 600 HLA-typed donors comprised about 290 gigabases of sequencing data and tens of millions of unique TCR sequences. A later analysis re-examined previously published TCR beta repertoires from around 670 donors and added high-resolution HLA genotyping to investigate patterns of TCR occurrence. The study aimed to test whether cataloging public T cell receptors could reveal signatures of past pathogen exposure. To decide whether each TCR beta V gene segment behaved as functional or pseudogenic, an earlier analysis of some 600 of the donors relied on high-throughput TCR beta sequencing. All discovery cohort repertoires had been generated on a single sequencing platform. The paper's findings and limits, for the study overall: Correlated functional status among segregating V segments might be attributable to linkage disequilibrium, but an unknown experimental factor could not be ruled out. Strong co-occurrence of HLA alleles, especially DR and DQ, made assigning TCR associations to individual alleles difficult. An earlier analysis of some 560 of the donors showed that most TCR beta V segments appeared in productive rearrangements either about 87% or about 30% of the time, which broadly matched IMGT annotations. Roughly uniform sequencing depth across donors was assumed in presence/absence analyses, although this assumption may not hold. A further reported finding was that TCR beta sequences accurately predicted the HLA-A and HLA-B alleles for most subjects in the first cohort. Three of the identified cytomegalovirus-associated TCR beta chains were confirmed in vitro to be specific for cytomegalovirus antigens. In a later analysis, the rate of TCR association differed among HLA loci, with DRB1 alleles having the most associated TCRs and HLA-C alleles having the fewest. Immune exposure information for the cohort was limited to CMV serostatus. In this cohort, only TCR beta chains were sequenced, and detectable features were limited by the absence of alpha or paired-chain data. At a false discovery rate of 0.05, a later analysis linked about 17,000 TCR beta sequences to specific HLA alleles. Because counts were too low, 15 to 20 rarely observed V segments, including chromosome 9 orphons, were left out of the earlier analysis of roughly 600 of the donors. A cluster of highly shared sequence variants was judged likely to be a technical artifact of the sequencing pipeline. Most TCR sequences were observed very rarely across donors, whereas some public TCRs were present in many individuals. In the study, 150 to 200 TCR beta chains were listed as associated with cytomegalovirus. In a later analysis, HLA-associated TCR beta chains showed more clonal expansion and lower generation probabilities than non-associated chains that were equally common. V-gene and J-gene trimming of TCR beta chains was associated with a missense DCLRE1C variant in a later genetic analysis, and the association was replicated in an independent cohort. Because the 87-base-pair reads could not distinguish some IMGT-functional V segments, including TRBV6-2 and TRBV6-3, those segments were excluded. Several of the top co-occurrence clusters appeared to be linked to parvovirus B19, influenza, CMV and Epstein-Barr virus, according to a later analysis. Most CMV-associated TCR beta chains appeared to be HLA-restricted in a later analysis, and the HLA associations seemed to be driven largely by CMV exposure. In both the original and validation cohorts, the classifier was reported to diagnose cytomegalovirus status with high specificity and sensitivity. Because HLA typing was missing for some donors at each locus, association tests included only the typed subset. It was suggested by the authors that the approach could potentially be generalized to other disease states and immunological phenotypes. Compared with the roughly 700-donor mean, donors in an Asian-associated ancestry cluster had fewer N-insertions in productive TCRs, according to a later genetic analysis.

The cohort comprised hundreds of healthy bone marrow donors. At the time of sampling, all cohort members were nominally healthy, though unrecorded immune exposures were likely present. The donor tested CMV seropositive, placing the donor among the 289 seropositive members of the cohort. A peripheral blood sample was provided by each donor, and peripheral blood mononuclear cells were used for TCR beta sequencing. The Qiagen DNeasy Blood Extraction Kit was used to extract genomic DNA from the blood cell samples. V lost 7 bases and J lost 8 bases; the stretch between them is 17 bases long. The CDR3, from cysteine to phenylalanine, totals 13 residues. Kept here is only the CDR3 DNA, which spans 39 bases and is read in frame from base 1. Reading the germline V gene gives CDR1 MNHEY and CDR2 SVGAGI. The library was made by the immunoSEQ multiplex PCR assay. A mixture of 60 forward primers for TCR Vbeta segments and 13 reverse primers for TCR Jbeta segments was used in the multiplex PCR. Amplification of the CDR3 region of rearranged TCR beta genes was performed with a multiplex PCR assay on genomic DNA. Amplified TCR beta libraries were sequenced as 87-base-pair reads on the Illumina HiSeq System. In the paper's pipeline: Across the 700 or so repertoires, a later analysis counted approximately 75 million unique TCR beta chains, approximately 12 million of which were shared by at least two donors. To remove PCR and sequencing errors, raw reads were error-corrected and collapsed into unique sequences using a nearest-neighbor algorithm that merged closely related sequences. Alignment of CDR3 sequences to IMGT reference sequences was used to assign V, D and J gene segments. For a sequence to be retained, a match of at least six nucleotides was required to both a V gene segment and a J gene segment. Rearrangements were classified as productive when the CDR3 lacked stop codons and remained in frame with V and J, and all other rearrangements were classified as non-productive. CDR3 was defined by IMGT convention, running from the second conserved V-encoded cysteine to the conserved J-encoded phenylalanine. The earlier analysis of about 500 of the donors excluded sequences that lacked an unambiguous match to a single V gene segment. An earlier analysis of some 500 of the donors classified V segments as functional when productive rearrangements were above 56.7% and as segregating when the standard deviation between donors was above 5%. A statistical classification framework was built to diagnose cytomegalovirus status from the catalog of TCR beta chain sequences. In a later analysis, TCR nucleotide sequences were compared against IMGT/GENE-DB human TR gene sequences so that V and J genes could be assigned. The TCRdist pipeline was used in a later analysis to assign CDR3 sequences and most-parsimonious VDJ recombination scenarios. In a later analysis, each TCR beta chain was defined by its CDR3 amino acid sequence together with its V-gene family, and reads without a unique V-gene family were excluded. A later analysis removed 550 to 700 highly shared, low-generation-probability nucleotide sequences to deal with suspected cross-contamination and a sequencing artifact. A later analysis calculated a clonal expansion index for each public chain from normalized within-repertoire ranks of inferred template counts. A later analysis computed generation probabilities with a VDJ recombination model fitted to out-of-frame rearrangements, and checked the results against IGoR. In a later analysis, TCR-TCR, TCR-HLA and TCR-CMV co-occurrence was scored with hypergeometric tests, and a repertoire-size bias correction was applied to TCR pairs. In a later analysis, false discovery rates were estimated by permuting HLA or CMV assignments 20 times. In a later analysis, co-occurring TCRs were grouped with DBSCAN, and TCRdist sequence similarity was added when clustering was performed within HLA-allele-positive subsets. Repertoires with fewer than 30,000 or more than 120,000 public chains were left out of co-occurrence clustering, as were about 5 repertoires with anomalous nucleotide sharing. TCRdb retrieved this table from immuneACCESS and kept in-frame rearrangements only. Not all clones are present; in checked studies, unresolved V genes account for under half, and no reason is known for the remainder. That table furnishes V, J and clone size, whereas the DNA furnished D and trimming. The sample records around 64,000 clones, roughly 77% of which are singletons. Roughly 7% of the sample is in the top ten clones.

This clone was counted only a few times. Its recognized antigen is unknown. Base-call qualities are not available, and no considerably larger clone is one nucleotide away. Source material: PBMCs. This chain joins TRBV6-5 to TRBJ1-1; too little of a D gene remains to name it. The receptor was derived from a man aged 25-45 years in good health and CMV-seropositive. The DNA sequence reads TGTGCCAGCAACCGCTTGGGGAGAGGGGAAGCTTTCTTT. Translation gives CASNRLGRGEAFF.